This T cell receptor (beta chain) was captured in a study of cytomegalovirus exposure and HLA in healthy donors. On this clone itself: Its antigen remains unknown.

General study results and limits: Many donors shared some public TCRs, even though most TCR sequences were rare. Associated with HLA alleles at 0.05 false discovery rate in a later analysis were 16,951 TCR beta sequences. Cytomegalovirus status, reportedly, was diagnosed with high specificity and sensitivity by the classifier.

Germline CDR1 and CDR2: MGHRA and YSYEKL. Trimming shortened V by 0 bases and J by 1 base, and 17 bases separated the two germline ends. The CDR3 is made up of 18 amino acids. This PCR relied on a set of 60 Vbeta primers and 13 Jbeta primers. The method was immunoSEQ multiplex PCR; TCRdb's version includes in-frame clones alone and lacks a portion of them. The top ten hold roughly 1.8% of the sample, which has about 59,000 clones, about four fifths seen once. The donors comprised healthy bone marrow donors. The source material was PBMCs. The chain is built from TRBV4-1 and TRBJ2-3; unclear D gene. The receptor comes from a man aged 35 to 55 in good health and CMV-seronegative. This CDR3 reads CASSQDRSGFLGTDTQYF. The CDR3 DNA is TGCGCCAGCAGCCAAGATCGGTCCGGGTTCCTCGGCACAGATACGCAGTATTTT.